What follows describes a single TCR beta chain. Its specificity is unknown. Its ends do not fully match the called genes, so a read error is possible. The same CDR3 also results from other DNA sequences found in this sample. The data stem from a study of shared clonotypes between healthy human individuals. Study information: Three plates each covered CD4 naive and memory; CD8 naive two, CD8 memory one.

Evenly divided among several immunoSEQ plates was the genomic DNA of each subset. Under the authors' procedure: Filtering was not the same, since immunoSEQ gave junction-only sequences without quality scores. Assay: immunoSEQ multiplex PCR; the TCRdb copy retains only in-frame clones and omits some. V, J and clone size reflect that table, while D and trimming were determined from the DNA. The sample lists around 2,000,000 clones, approximately 94% occurring once. Terminally differentiated effector memory CD45RA+ cells were excluded by CCR7 positive selection of CD45RO-negative cells. Points from the study as a whole: Clonotypes shared by all four donors outscored non-shared clonotypes in generation probability.

The receptor comes from a man aged 18-30 years in good health. Material: naive CD8+ T cells sorted from blood.

CDR3 region: CASSFGSSGYNEQFF. The CDR3 coding sequence is TGTGCTAGCAGCTTCGGTTCTAGCGGGTACAATGAGCAGTTCTTC. The V gene is TRBV7-7, the J gene TRBJ2-1, with 8 bases aligning to TRBD2. The CDR3 length is 15 residues. In germline, CDR1 is SSHAT, CDR2 FNYEAQ (reference sequence).